The next 5 T cell receptor beta chains were all read from a single sample in a study of graft-versus-host responses after intestinal transplantation. No antigen has been assigned to these receptors. This table comes from immunoSEQ multiplex PCR, and its TCRdb copy is limited to in-frame clones, with some not included. The table lists about 130,000 clones, around 90% of them singletons, with roughly 0.19% in the top ten. The specimen was unstimulated CD4+ T cells sorted from spleen or lymph node cells, collected before intestinal transplant. The receptors stem from a human donor who received an intestinal transplant.

The gene calls are TRBV5-4 and TRBJ2-1, with 7 bases aligning to TRBD2. V shed 2 bases, J shed 8 bases, and the junction held 25 bases outside the gene matches. The CDR3 covers 20 residues. CDR1 is SGHNT and CDR2 is YYREEE in the germline V gene (reference sequence). CDR3 protein: CASSFAREFIWGSISHEQFF. DNA for the CDR3: TGTGCCAGCAGCTTCGCGCGGGAGTTTATATGGGGTAGCATATCCCATGAGCAGTTCTTC.

V usage is TRBV19 and J usage is TRBJ1-5; D not certain. The germline V and J ends were trimmed by 1 base and 0 bases, with 10 bases remaining between them. The germline gives CDR1 LNHDA, CDR2 SQIVND (reference sequence). The CDR3 runs 16 residues. The chain's CDR3 is CASSIAFSLSNQPQHF. The CDR3 DNA is TGTGCCAGTAGTATAGCGTTCAGCCTTAGCAATCAGCCCCAGCATTTT.

The chain links TRBV5-1 to TRBJ2-5; D may be TRBD1 (5 bases). This CDR3 has 14 amino acids. The germline CDR1 and CDR2 sequences are SGHRS and YFSETQ. Trimming pared 4 bases from V and 6 bases from J, leaving 16 bases between. The CDR3 sequence: CASSPDQGWQTQYF. The CDR3 coding sequence is TGCGCCAGCAGCCCGGATCAGGGTTGGCAGACCCAGTACTTC.

CDR3 bases: TGTGCTAGTGGTTTGGGGAAGGGGGGTCCCGATGGCTACACCTTC. Encoded protein: CASGLGKGGPDGYTF. V and J are TRBV12-5 and TRBJ1-2; tentatively, D is TRBD1 (6 bases). CDR1 is LGHNT and CDR2 is FRNRAP in the germline V gene. Trimming left V 1 base short and J 6 bases short, with 15 bases between. CDR3 length equals 15 residues. Filled out from reference TRBV12-5 and TRBJ1-2, the complete variable domain reads DARVTQTPRHKVTEMGQEVTMRCQPILGHNTVFWYRQTMMQGLELLAYFRNRAPLDDSGMPKDRFSAEMPDATLATLKIQPSEPRDSAVYFCASGLGKGGPDGYTFGSGTRLTVV.

The rearrangement links TRBV9 to TRBJ2-1, with 7 bases fitting TRBD2. Per the germline V gene, CDR1 is SGDLS and CDR2 is YYNGEE. Trimming cost V 2 bases and J 4 bases; bases outside gene matches: 6. The CDR3 spans 15 residues. The CDR3 DNA follows: TGTGCCAGCAGCGTCCGACTAGCCGTTTACAATGAGCAGTTCTTC. Translating it yields CASSVRLAVYNEQFF.